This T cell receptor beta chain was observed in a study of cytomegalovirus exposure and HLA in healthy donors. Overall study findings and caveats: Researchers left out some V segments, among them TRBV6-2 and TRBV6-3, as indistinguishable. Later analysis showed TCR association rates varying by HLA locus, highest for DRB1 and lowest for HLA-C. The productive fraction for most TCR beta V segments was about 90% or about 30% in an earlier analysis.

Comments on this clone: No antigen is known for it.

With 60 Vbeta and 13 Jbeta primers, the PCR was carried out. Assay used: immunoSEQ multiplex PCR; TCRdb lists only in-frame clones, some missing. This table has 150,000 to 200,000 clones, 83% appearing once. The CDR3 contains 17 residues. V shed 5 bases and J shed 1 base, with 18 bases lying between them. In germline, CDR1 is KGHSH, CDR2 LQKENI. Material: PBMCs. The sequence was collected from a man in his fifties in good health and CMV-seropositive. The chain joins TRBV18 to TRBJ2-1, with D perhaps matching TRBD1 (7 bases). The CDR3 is CASSSPGGRGSYNEQFF. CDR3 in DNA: TGTGCCAGCTCATCGCCAGGGGGGCGAGGTTCCTACAATGAGCAGTTCTTC.